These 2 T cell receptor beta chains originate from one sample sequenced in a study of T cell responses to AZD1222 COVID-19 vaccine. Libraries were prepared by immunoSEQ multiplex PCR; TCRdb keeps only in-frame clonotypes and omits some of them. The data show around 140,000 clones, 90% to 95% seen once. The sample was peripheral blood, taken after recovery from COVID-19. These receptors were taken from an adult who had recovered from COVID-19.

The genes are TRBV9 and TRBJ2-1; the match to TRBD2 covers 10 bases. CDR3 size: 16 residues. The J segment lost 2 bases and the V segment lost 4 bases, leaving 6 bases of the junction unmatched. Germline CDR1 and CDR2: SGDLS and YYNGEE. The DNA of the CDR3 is TGTGCCAGCAGCCCCCGGACTAGCGGAGCCTACAATGAGCAGTTCTTC. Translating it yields CASSPRTSGAYNEQFF.

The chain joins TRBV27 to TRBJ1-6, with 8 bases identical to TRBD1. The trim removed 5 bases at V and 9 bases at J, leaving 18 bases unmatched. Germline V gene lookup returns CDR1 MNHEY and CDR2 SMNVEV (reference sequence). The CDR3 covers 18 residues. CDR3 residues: CASSPAGTGLYSGSPLHF. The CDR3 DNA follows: TGTGCCAGCAGTCCCGCCGGGACAGGACTATATAGCGGTTCACCCCTCCACTTT.